The T cell receptor beta chain described here comes from a study of blood T cell repertoires in COVID-19. Study-level background: COVID-19 samples, acute and convalescent, were from the United States, Italy and Spain. PBMCs, B-cell-depleted T cells, or T cells were the source of the cDNA or gDNA that made up the material.

Trimming removed 4 bases at V and 3 bases at J, with 7 bases between. The CDR3 sequence is 13 residues long. Only in-frame clones appear in the TCRdb table, and some are missing; sequencing was by immunoSEQ multiplex PCR. Here the sample spans tens of thousands of clones, over 75% being singletons. Sequenced material: peripheral blood. The V and J genes are TRBV12-3 or TRBV12-4 and TRBJ2-1; D may be TRBD2 (6 bases). The TCR sequence derives from a man aged 45-60 years with acute or convalescent COVID-19. This chain's CDR3 is CASSSTSYNEQFF. CDR3 in DNA: TGTGCCAGCAGTTCGACTAGCTACAATGAGCAGTTCTTC.